This T cell receptor beta chain derives from a study of T cell responses to AZD1222 COVID-19 vaccine. The CDR3 is 14 residues long. V was shortened by 2 bases and J by 10 bases, with 12 bases between the two germline ends. CDR1 and CDR2 (germline): MRHNA, SNTAGT. Whole-study findings and limits: A mostly white British donor set with more females was recruited, and clonal diversity was possibly underestimated. Among AZD1222 vaccinees, only 5 to 7 were seropositive at baseline. No repertoire was sampled before or during the peak T cell response, only after it.

Notes on this clone: The antigen remains undetermined.

Sequencing was performed with immunoSEQ multiplex PCR; in TCRdb, only in-frame clones are kept and a portion is missing. This sample has some 180,000 clones, with 85% to 95% found just once. This specimen was peripheral blood, taken 28 days after the second dose of the MenACWY control vaccine. This sequence joins TRBV6-4 and TRBJ1-6; D gene uncertain. This sequence originates from an adult who received the MenACWY meningococcal vaccine as a control. The DNA for the CDR3 is TGTGCCAGCAGTGACCCCCGGTCGGGGTCACCCCTCCACTTT. Translation gives CASSDPRSGSPLHF.